Listed below are T cell receptor beta chains from one sample, sequenced in a study of T-cell reconstitution after alpha-beta-depleted transplantation in children. MiXCR was run by TCRdb on the PCR reads, yielding one entry per CDR3 protein. Of 600,000 to 800,000 distinct CDR3 sequences in the sample, roughly 13% were seen once. Sequencing was performed on PBMCs, taken before TCRalphabeta/CD19-depleted stem cell transplant. These receptors were taken from a girl aged 2 to 10 with congenital amegakaryocytic thrombocytopenia, due to receive a stem cell transplant. The conserved cysteine and the conserved F or W are not part of the CDR3 here. Each record gives: J gene, V gene, CDR3 protein.

j_call: TRBJ2-2
v_call: TRBV5-1
cdr3_aa: ASSSGLGGANTGELF

j_call: TRBJ2-1
v_call: TRBV5-4
cdr3_aa: ASSSGTSNYNEQF

j_call: TRBJ1-2
v_call: TRBV20-1
cdr3_aa: SARDLEGFGDGYT

j_call: TRBJ2-1
v_call: TRBV7-8
cdr3_aa: ASSFGLDLSSYNEQF

j_call: TRBJ2-4
v_call: TRBV6-5
cdr3_aa: ASSIDSTQPQY

j_call: TRBJ2-5
v_call: TRBV7-9
cdr3_aa: ASSLPVVTQETQY

j_call: TRBJ2-3
v_call: TRBV7-6
cdr3_aa: ASSFRPGATDTQY

j_call: TRBJ2-7
v_call: TRBV2
cdr3_aa: ASTTGTSGYYEQY

j_call: TRBJ2-1
v_call: TRBV18
cdr3_aa: ASSPPVAGGPSNEQF

j_call: TRBJ2-3
v_call: TRBV6-1
cdr3_aa: ASSRGLAGGPGTDTQY

j_call: TRBJ2-7
v_call: TRBV5-1
cdr3_aa: ASKSFWDSQSYEQY

j_call: TRBJ1-1
v_call: TRBV20-1
cdr3_aa: SALPEAF

j_call: TRBJ2-4
v_call: TRBV4-1
cdr3_aa: ASSQDPLGTNIQY

j_call: TRBJ2-5
v_call: TRBV6-1
cdr3_aa: ASSGYRGLLWTQY

j_call: TRBJ2-7
v_call: TRBV20-1
cdr3_aa: SARQRSSYEQY

j_call: TRBJ2-6
v_call: TRBV20-1
cdr3_aa: SASSGRRLYGPSGANVLT

j_call: TRBJ2-1
v_call: TRBV20-1
cdr3_aa: SARGRLDGIWNEQF

j_call: TRBJ2-3
v_call: TRBV11-2
cdr3_aa: AERGASTDTQY

j_call: TRBJ2-7
v_call: TRBV7-9
cdr3_aa: ASSLGRGFGEQY

j_call: TRBJ2-3
v_call: TRBV5-1
cdr3_aa: ASSSPRGNTDTQY

j_call: TRBJ2-7
v_call: TRBV28
cdr3_aa: ASSLERTISSYEQY

j_call: TRBJ2-5
v_call: TRBV9
cdr3_aa: ASSVGPGQETQY

j_call: TRBJ2-1
v_call: TRBV29-1
cdr3_aa: SAPSPEAEQF

j_call: TRBJ1-1
v_call: TRBV27
cdr3_aa: ASSLSPGGKLTEAF

j_call: TRBJ1-2
v_call: TRBV3-1
cdr3_aa: ASSQEHGYGYT

j_call: TRBJ1-2
v_call: TRBV10-3
cdr3_aa: AISESSLGTDNYGYT

j_call: TRBJ2-1
v_call: TRBV7-2
cdr3_aa: ASSLALSRNNEQF

j_call: TRBJ2-5
v_call: TRBV24-1
cdr3_aa: ATSDHGQGKETQY

j_call: TRBJ2-2
v_call: TRBV15
cdr3_aa: ATSSGDFRTGGSGELF

j_call: TRBJ2-5
v_call: TRBV6-6
cdr3_aa: ASSYSHQETQY

j_call: TRBJ2-3
v_call: TRBV20-1
cdr3_aa: SAQTGSVGDTQY